In its sample, the clone carrying this TCR beta chain was seen a few times. The antigen remains unidentified. The sample originates from a study of spatial heterogeneity in lung cancer. The time point: sample taken at primary tumor resection. Whole RNA obtained from tumor, nontumor lung or frozen PBMC underwent sequencing without sorting. Findings of the study overall: The counts of expanded TCRs, ubiquitous and regional, tracked ubiquitous and regional nonsynonymous mutations, respectively. Tumors with more nonsynonymous mutations had more expanded intratumoral alpha and beta TCRs.

TCRdb redid the calling of the 5' RACE reads with MiXCR, one entry per CDR3 protein. The data show around 95,000 distinct CDR3 sequences, with approximately 4.7% seen just once and around 21% held by the top ten. With 4 bases clipped from V and 10 bases from J, the junction kept 9 bases outside the gene matches. CDR1 and CDR2 from the germline V gene are SGHDT and YYEEEE. The CDR3 covers 14 residues. This TCR derives from a male donor with early-stage non-small cell lung cancer. The V and J genes are TRBV5-6 and TRBJ2-1, with TRBD1 matching 9 bases. The sequenced sample was lung tumor tissue, obtained at surgery. This chain's CDR3 is CASSPGDREGEQFF. In DNA form, the CDR3 reads TGTGCCAGCAGCCCGGGGGACAGGGAGGGGGAGCAGTTCTTC. The variable domain in full, completed from reference TRBV5-6 and TRBJ2-1, reads DAGVTQSPTHLIKTRGQQVTLRCSPKSGHDTVSWYQQALGQGPQFIFQYYEEEERQRGNFPDRFSGHQFPNYSSELNVNALLLGDSALYLCASSPGDREGEQFFGPGTRLTVL.